The entry that follows covers one TCR beta chain sequence. Its antigen is not known. TCRdb keeps only in-frame clones here, not all; method: immunoSEQ multiplex PCR. The sample records some 640,000 clones, roughly 90% being singletons. This record comes from a study of Ad26.COV2.S vaccination and SARS-CoV-2 variants. About the research overall: The COV1001 Ad26.COV2.S trial arm included the donor. Ad26.COV2.S shots went into the muscle once or twice, 56 days apart. Overall study findings and caveats: Compared with placebo recipients, vaccine recipients had higher spike-specific TCR breadth. Reports say spike-specific CD8+ and CD4+ T cell responses covered substantial breadth after vaccination.

Treatment: some 20 received Ad26.COV2.S at low or high dose, single or two shots; 5 received placebo; per-sample allocation not given. On day 63 after the first injection, vaccine and placebo recipients gave samples. The V and J ends lost 3 bases and 6 bases respectively, with 14 bases between them. Germline V lookup: CDR1 KGHDR, CDR2 SFDVKD. There are 15 residues in the CDR3. The J gene is TRBJ2-1, the V gene TRBV24-1; D uncertain. This sequence was found in a person aged 18-60 years who received the Ad26.COV2.S COVID-19 vaccine or a placebo. The sequenced sample was peripheral blood, obtained in a trial of Ad26.COV2.S vaccine versus placebo. CDR3 in DNA: TGTGCCACCAGTGATAACGCTATGACGATCAATGAGCAGTTCTTC. Its translation: CATSDNAMTINEQFF.